This entry is about one TCR beta chain. The data belong to a study of T-cell reconstitution after alpha-beta-depleted transplantation in children. For TCRbeta, the library was prepared with unique molecular identifiers. In TCRdb, the PCR reads were re-called with MiXCR into one record per CDR3 protein. The table lists 400,000 to 500,000 distinct CDR3 sequences, approximately 10% of them singletons. Losses at the gene ends were 0 bases for V and 8 bases for J; bases not matched to a gene: 8. Germline CDR1 reads SGHRS; CDR2 reads YFSETQ. The CDR3 contains 16 residues. The input for sequencing was PBMCs from the stem cell graft donor, taken from the stem cell graft. This TCR was recovered from a human donor who donated a stem cell graft to a child with acute myeloid leukemia. The J gene is TRBJ1-6, the V gene TRBV5-1; 7 nucleotides match TRBD1. In DNA, the CDR3 is TGCGCCAGCAGCTTGGGTTCAGGGGGTTACCATTCACCCCTCCACTTT. Residues: CASSLGSGGYHSPLHF.